The count of the clone carrying this T cell receptor (beta chain) is one. Antigen specificity is unknown. The CDR3 is made up of 14 amino acids. Per germline, CDR1 SGDLS and CDR2 YYNGEE. V shed 1 base and J shed 6 bases, with 13 bases lying between them. Every unsorted PBMC PCR replicate was loaded with 250 to 300 ng DNA, approximately 30,000 T cell genomes. Profiled with immunoSEQ multiplex PCR; TCRdb holds only in-frame clones, not every one. The data contain hundreds of thousands of clones, more than 70% of them singletons. This sample is part of a study of shared clonotypes between healthy human individuals. The study's findings and limits: Few donors restricted represented genetic and exposure-history diversity. The researchers took only blood, and tissue repertoires probably look different.

Donors comprised only Caucasian adults living in Nashville, Tennessee. Sample: PBMCs. The origin of this receptor is a woman aged 40 to 55 in good health. Some clones in this sample may be carry-over from other donors' samples. The chain uses TRBV9 and TRBJ1-1; D not resolved. The CDR3 sequence is CASSVYQRPSEAFF. The CDR3 DNA sequence: TGTGCCAGCAGCGTATACCAGAGGCCATCTGAAGCTTTCTTT.